This record concerns one T cell receptor (beta chain) sequence. Its antigen is not identified. Stated time point: healthy volunteer bleed at 6 weeks. Total RNA was isolated from whole blood that had not been fractionated. This CDR3 spans 13 amino acids. The ends were cut back, 5 bases at V and 3 bases at J, with 11 bases in the middle. This sample is part of a study of human T cells and chemical hapten exposure. Notes on the study in general: TCRs exceeding a frequency of 1 in 1000 stayed unchanged under DPC sensitization.

In the library, unique molecular identifiers were attached to individual cDNA molecules. As processed by the authors: With a range of about 23,224 to 700,000, the median per sample was around 96,000 TCRs. TCRdb re-analysed the RACE reads in MiXCR, keeping a single row per CDR3 protein. The V and J calls were not made by the authors but by TCRdb's processing. The sample includes approximately 79,000 distinct CDR3 sequences, approximately 8% seen only once; the top ten take under 2%. The clonotype was recovered from a male donor in good health. Some clones in this sample may be carry-over from other donors' samples. Sequencing was carried out using whole blood. V usage is TRBV12-3 or TRBV12-4 and J usage is TRBJ2-7; D is possibly TRBD1 (6 bases). The CDR3 DNA reads TGTGCCAGCAGTCCAGTGGGACACTACGAGCAGTACTTC. As protein: CASSPVGHYEQYF.